This T cell receptor (beta chain) was sequenced during a study of blood T cell repertoires in COVID-19 (dated by TCRdb to the early 2020s). Turning to the overall study: Collaborator samples came from the United States, Italy and Spain and covered acute and convalescent phases of COVID-19. The prospective study material was composed of cDNA or gDNA derived from T cells, B-cell-depleted T cells, or PBMCs. Subjects who had been exposed to COVID-19, were actively infected with it, or had recovered from it provided the deeply sampled blood TCRbeta repertoires that made up the dataset. The repertoires were released in a freely available public database intended as a resource for research on the immune response to SARS-CoV-2. The samples were drawn from two sources: the first 160 participants of the ongoing ImmuneRACE study, and 1,000 to 1,500 subjects contributed by 6 global collaborators. Nearly every sample came with metadata listing a de-identified subject ID, COVID-19 status, age in years and sex. Where available, HLA class I and class II types were obtained from metadata supplied by the sample provider rather than from assay-based typing.

In the prospective study, participants were roughly 18 to 95 years old, resided in approximately 25 geographic areas of the United States, and were enrolled through a virtual design. Cohort assignment in the prospective study relied on participant-reported clinical history from a screening survey and a study questionnaire. Recovered participants in ImmuneRACE Cohort 3 were defined as having two consecutive negative NP/OP PCR tests, clearance from a healthcare professional, or resolution of symptoms. Each participant in the prospective study had whole blood, serum and a nasopharyngeal or oropharyngeal swab collected by mobile phlebotomists. Participants in the prospective study had the option to provide additional blood draws and questionnaires over a roughly two-month period. Blood samples from the prospective study were shipped frozen or at room temperature prior to DNA extraction. In the case of this clone: The target of this receptor is not known. No clone much larger than this one lies a single base away; base qualities are absent.

Trimming at the junction amounts to 2 bases on V and 8 bases on J, and the germline ends lie 15 bases apart. The CDR3 has 15 amino acids, counting the end cysteine and phenylalanine. CDR3 DNA is the only sequence kept; it has 45 bases, read in frame from the first base. The CDR1 and CDR2 encoded by the germline V gene are KGHSH and LQKENI. General conclusions and limits of the study: How much clinical and demographic metadata was included differed by source and by participant, and the metadata was provided uncurated.

The immunoSEQ Assay, a bias-controlled multiplex PCR, was used to amplify TCRbeta CDR3 regions from genomic DNA. Per the original workflow: Nucleated cell counts per sample were estimated from amplification of reference gene primers within the assay. To quantify the absolute abundance of each unique TCRbeta CDR3 rearrangement, sequence reads were collapsed and filtered. For each sample, productive Simpson clonality was calculated by taking the square root of Simpson's diversity index across productive rearrangements. TCRdb's version of the immuneACCESS table is confined to in-frame rearrangements and falls short of the full clone set. An unresolved V gene accounts for under half of the shortfall where checked; the remainder is of unknown origin. That table gives V, J and clone size, and the DNA gave D and trimming. The sample data list about 160,000 clones, and around nine tenths of these were observed just once. The biggest ten clones account for approximately 7% of the sample.

The specimen sequenced was PBMCs or T cells enriched from blood (not recorded which). This TCR came from a woman aged 45-65 years who had recovered from COVID-19. The V and J segments used are TRBV18 and TRBJ1-4, with the D gene uncertain. At the DNA level, the sequence is TGTGCCAGCTCACCAGGCATTTCCCCGTTAGAAAAACTGTTTTTT. This gives the protein CASSPGISPLEKLFF.